The clone carrying this T cell receptor (beta chain) was observed a handful of times. The sample originates from a study of T cells after yellow fever vaccination. Per the germline V gene, CDR1 is SGDLS and CDR2 is YYNGEE. The ends lost 7 bases at V and 6 bases at J; junction bases unmatched: 6. The CDR3 spans 13 residues. TCRdb reprocessed the 5' RACE reads via MiXCR and lists one record per CDR3 protein. The table has around 600,000 distinct CDR3 sequences, roughly an eighth seen once. The receptor's source is a man aged 25-45 years who received the YFV17D yellow fever vaccine. Specimen: PBMCs, collected on the day of the yellow fever booster vaccination. The rearrangement uses TRBV9 and TRBJ2-3, with 9 nucleotides matching TRBD2. CDR3 region: CASGGGRGDTQYF. CDR3 DNA sequence: TGTGCCAGCGGTGGCGGGAGGGGGGATACGCAGTATTTT.